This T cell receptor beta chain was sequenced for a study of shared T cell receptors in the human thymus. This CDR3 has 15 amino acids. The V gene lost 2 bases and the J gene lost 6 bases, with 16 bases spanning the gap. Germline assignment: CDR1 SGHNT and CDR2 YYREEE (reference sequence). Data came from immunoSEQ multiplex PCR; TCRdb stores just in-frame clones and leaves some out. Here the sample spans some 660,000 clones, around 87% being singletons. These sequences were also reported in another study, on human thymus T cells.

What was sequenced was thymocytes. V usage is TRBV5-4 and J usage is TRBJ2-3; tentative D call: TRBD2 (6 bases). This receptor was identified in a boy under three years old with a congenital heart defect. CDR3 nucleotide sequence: TGTGCCAGCAGCTTAACGGGAGAGGGAGTTGATACGCAGTATTTT. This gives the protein CASSLTGEGVDTQYF. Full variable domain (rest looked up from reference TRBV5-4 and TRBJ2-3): ETGVTQSPTHLIKTRGQQVTLRCSSQSGHNTVSWYQQALGQGPQFIFQYYREEENGRGNFPPRFSGLQFPNYSSELNVNALELDDSALYLCASSLTGEGVDTQYFGPGTRLTVL.